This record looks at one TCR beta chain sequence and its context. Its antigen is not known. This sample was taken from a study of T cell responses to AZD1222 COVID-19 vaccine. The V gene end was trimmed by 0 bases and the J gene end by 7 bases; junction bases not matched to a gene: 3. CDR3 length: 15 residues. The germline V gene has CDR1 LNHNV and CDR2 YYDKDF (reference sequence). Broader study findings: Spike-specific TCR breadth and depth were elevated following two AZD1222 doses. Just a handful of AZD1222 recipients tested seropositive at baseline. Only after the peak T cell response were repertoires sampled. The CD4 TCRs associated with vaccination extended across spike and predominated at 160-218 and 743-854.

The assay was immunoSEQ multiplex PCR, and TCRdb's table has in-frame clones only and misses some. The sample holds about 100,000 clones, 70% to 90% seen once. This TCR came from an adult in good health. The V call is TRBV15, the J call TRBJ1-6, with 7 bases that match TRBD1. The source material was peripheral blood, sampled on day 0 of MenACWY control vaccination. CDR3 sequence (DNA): TGTGCCACCAGCAGAGAAACAGGGGCCAATTCACCCCTCCACTTT. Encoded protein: CATSRETGANSPLHF.